This TCR beta chain was recovered during a study of T cell changes during pregnancy in multiple sclerosis. Germline lookup yields CDR1 SGHRS and CDR2 YFSETQ. The J segment lost 3 bases and the V segment lost 4 bases, leaving 7 bases of the junction unmatched. CDR3 length: 16 amino acids. The data were produced by immunoSEQ multiplex PCR, yet TCRdb's version contains in-frame clones alone and is incomplete. This table has approximately 100,000 clones, around 93% appearing once. This chain connects TRBV5-1 to TRBJ2-7; 13 positions match TRBD2. The source material was peripheral blood, sampled in the third trimester of pregnancy. The sequence was obtained from a female donor with multiple sclerosis, enrolled in a pregnancy study. The CDR3 coding sequence is TGCGCCAGCAGCCCCGGGACTAGCGGGATAATCTACGAGCAGTACTTC. This translates into CASSPGTSGIIYEQYF.